This entry lists 25 T cell receptor beta chains sequenced from one sample in a study of shared clonotypes between healthy human individuals. The protocol was immunoSEQ multiplex PCR, while the TCRdb copy is restricted to in-frame clones and leaves out a portion. The sample has tens of thousands of clones; 50% to 70% are singletons. Sequenced: memory CD8+ T cells sorted from blood. The subset: CD45RO+ cells pooled with CCR7-negative TemRA cells. These receptors came from a man in his thirties or forties in good health.

V usage is TRBV6-1 and J usage is TRBJ2-7; 11 bases are a match to TRBD1. J was trimmed by 5 bases and V by 2 bases; bases with no gene match: 5. The CDR3 is 15 residues long. Germline CDR1 reads MNHNS; CDR2 reads SASEGT. The CDR3 nucleotides are TGTGCCAGCAGTGAATGGGGACAGGGGGTCAACGAGCAGTACTTC. This translates into CASSEWGQGVNEQYF.

This clone was seen a few times. The chain recombines TRBV10-1 with TRBJ1-1, with TRBD1 identical over 8 bases. Per the germline V gene, CDR1 is WNHNN and CDR2 is SYGVQD (reference sequence). CDR3 size: 14 residues. V lost 2 bases, J lost 3 bases, and 2 bases stayed unmatched. The CDR3 loop reads CASSEDRGHTEAFF. CDR3 in DNA: TGCGCCAGCAGTGAGGACAGGGGACACACTGAAGCTTTCTTT.

The chain has TRBV18 and TRBJ2-5; a weak D match, TRBD1 (6 bases). The germline V gene encodes CDR1 KGHSH and CDR2 LQKENI. Trimming pared 8 bases from V and 5 bases from J, leaving 24 bases between. CDR3 size: 16 residues. The chain's CDR3 is CASDGRAGVASETQYF. The CDR3 DNA follows: TGTGCCAGCGACGGAAGGGCAGGGGTTGCGTCCGAGACCCAGTACTTC.

The genes are TRBV7-9 and TRBJ2-1; 7 nucleotides agree with TRBD2. In germline, CDR1 is SEHNR, CDR2 FQNEAQ (reference sequence). Losses at the gene ends were 6 bases for V and 4 bases for J; bases not matched to a gene: 12. This CDR3 is 16 amino acids long. The CDR3 DNA reads TGTGCCAGCAGGCCCCAAGTTGGGGGAGGGTACAATGAGCAGTTCTTC. It yields the protein CASRPQVGGGYNEQFF.

In its sample, this clone was seen many times. The chain is built from TRBV19 and TRBJ1-2; 7 bases map to TRBD1. The V and J ends lost 3 bases and 9 bases, in that order; junction bases with no gene match: 7. The CDR3 totals 13 residues. The germline gives CDR1 LNHDA, CDR2 SQIVND (reference sequence). The CDR3 coding sequence is TGTGCCAGTAGTATTGGGACAGTTCCGAGCTACACCTTC. Its translation is CASSIGTVPSYTF.

This rearrangement joins TRBV18 to TRBJ2-7; possibly TRBD2 for D (6 bases). V was pared by 3 bases and J by 3 bases, with 36 bases between. This CDR3 spans 22 amino acids. Germline CDR1 and CDR2: KGHSH and LQKENI. CDR3 nucleotides: TGTGCCAGCTCACCTCGACCCCCCCGACTAGTGGATTACCCTTTCTTCAACTACGAGCAGTACTTC. Translation gives CASSPRPPRLVDYPFFNYEQYF.

The sample holds one count of this clone. This chain uses TRBV11-2 with TRBJ1-4; D may be TRBD1 (6 bases). The V gene lost 4 bases and the J gene lost 1 base, with 13 bases spanning the gap. This CDR3 spans 16 amino acids. Germline V lookup: CDR1 SGHAT, CDR2 FQNNGV. The CDR3, as DNA: TGTGCCAGCAGCTGGGGGAAACAGGGAACTAATGAAAAACTGTTTTTT. It codes for CASSWGKQGTNEKLFF.

This clone was found a few times. The chain has TRBV5-6 and TRBJ2-7; possibly TRBD1 for D (5 bases). The CDR3 spans 15 residues. Germline lookup yields CDR1 SGHDT and CDR2 YYEEEE. Trimming left V 1 base short and J 2 bases short, with 13 bases between. The CDR3 DNA reads TGTGCCAGCAGCTTGATAGGTCAGGGCCCCTACGAGCAGTACTTC. Protein product: CASSLIGQGPYEQYF.

V gene TRBV7-2 combines with J gene TRBJ1-5, with TRBD1 as a possible D gene (5 bases). The germline V gene encodes CDR1 SGHTA and CDR2 FQGNSA. Trimming removed 5 bases at V and 3 bases at J, with 11 bases between. This CDR3 contains 14 residues. In DNA, the CDR3 is TGTGCCAGCAGCGAGGGACGCTACAATCAGCCCCAGCATTTT. It yields the protein CASSEGRYNQPQHF.

This clone was seen only a few times. The chain uses TRBV28 and TRBJ1-5; TRBD1 matches 8 bases. The germline V gene has CDR1 MDHEN and CDR2 SYDVKM. The CDR3 is 16 residues long. Trimming removed 6 bases from V and 1 base from J; junction bases left unmatched: 8. The CDR3 nucleotides read TGTGCCAGCAGGTATACCCGGACAGGGAGCAATCAGCCCCAGCATTTT. Its protein is CASRYTRTGSNQPQHF.

The chain links TRBV7-9 to TRBJ2-3; D possibly corresponds to TRBD1 (6 bases). There are 15 residues in the CDR3. Germline V lookup: CDR1 SEHNR, CDR2 FQNEAQ (reference sequence). Trimming took 2 bases from V and 5 from J, leaving 14 bases between them. Here the CDR3 reads CASSLPHRVVDTQYF. The DNA for the CDR3 is TGTGCCAGCAGCTTACCTCACAGGGTTGTAGATACGCAGTATTTT.

V gene TRBV21-1 combines with J gene TRBJ2-1; the table assigns TRBD1, which was not confirmed against the DNA. TRBV21-1 is a pseudogene. The CDR3 totals 15 residues. The CDR3 nucleotides read TGTGCCAGCAGCCTTAAGGGACAGGTCCATAATGAGCAGTTCTTC. It specifies CASSLKGQVHNEQFF.

This chain links TRBV6-1 with TRBJ1-5, with 7 bases identical to TRBD1. The V and J ends lost 6 bases and 5 bases, in that order; junction bases with no gene match: 10. Germline V gene lookup returns CDR1 MNHNS and CDR2 SASEGT. CDR3 length: 15 residues. CDR3 residues: CASSKDREPHQPQHF. In DNA, the CDR3 is TGTGCCAGCAGCAAAGACAGGGAGCCGCATCAGCCCCAGCATTTT.

This chain links TRBV20-1 with TRBJ2-1; D not resolved. The CDR3 covers 10 residues. Germline CDR1 and CDR2: DFQATT and SNEGSKA (reference sequence). Deletions cut 6 bases from V and 5 bases from J, with 5 bases between. The CDR3 loop is CSAIDNEQFF. In nucleotides, the CDR3 is TGCAGTGCCATAGACAATGAGCAGTTCTTC.

This clone was observed at least ten times. J is TRBJ1-1 and V is TRBV7-2, with a possible D match to TRBD1 (5 bases). Germline CDR1 reads SGHTA; CDR2 reads FQGNSA. This CDR3 comprises 14 residues. V dropped 2 bases and J dropped 3 bases, with 10 bases sitting between them. CDR3 amino acids: CASSLRLGDTEAFF. The CDR3 bases are TGTGCCAGCAGCTTACGGTTAGGGGACACTGAAGCTTTCTTT.

This clone was counted at least ten times. V is TRBV10-3 and J is TRBJ2-1; no reliable D call. The CDR3 consists of 14 residues. CDR1 is ENHRY and CDR2 is SYGVKD in the germline V gene. The V end was cut by 2 bases, the J end by 2 bases, with 7 bases between. CDR3 DNA sequence: TGTGCCATCAGTGAGGGCGACCCCTACAATGAGCAGTTCTTC. This gives the protein CAISEGDPYNEQFF.

The V call is TRBV6-4, the J call TRBJ2-3; no definite D call. V lost 5 bases and J 6 bases, leaving 18 bases between the germline ends. There are 15 residues in the CDR3. Germline V gene sequence: CDR1 MRHNA, CDR2 SNTAGT. CDR3 DNA sequence: TGTGCCAGCAGTACCTCCGACTCCTCGTTCGATACGCAGTATTTT. It codes for CASSTSDSSFDTQYF.

This clone was counted only a few times. Other DNA sequences of this sample code for an identical CDR3. CDR3 nucleotide sequence: TGTGCCAGCTCACCGACCAGCGACTACGAGCAGTACTTC. It is translated as CASSPTSDYEQYF. The gene calls are TRBV18 and TRBJ2-7; D gene uncertain. The CDR3 sequence is 13 residues long. From germline, CDR1 is KGHSH and CDR2 LQKENI. V lost 3 bases and J lost 3, with 9 bases in between. Based on the CDR3 plus reference TRBV18 and TRBJ2-7, the full variable domain is NAGVMQNPRHLVRRRGQEARLRCSPMKGHSHVYWYRQLPEEGLKFMVYLQKENIIDESGMPKERFSAEFPKEGPSILRIQQVVRGDSAAYFCASSPTSDYEQYFGPGTRLTVT.

The V gene is TRBV28, the J gene TRBJ2-3, with TRBD2 matching over 9 bases. The V gene end was trimmed by 4 bases and the J gene end by 4 bases; junction bases not matched to a gene: 9. The CDR3 covers 16 residues. Germline V lookup: CDR1 MDHEN, CDR2 SYDVKM. CDR3 protein: CASSSSLAGAADTQYF. The CDR3 nucleotides read TGTGCCAGCAGTTCCAGCTTAGCGGGAGCGGCAGATACGCAGTATTTT.

The CDR3: CAINPSGTTDTQYF. In DNA, the CDR3 is TGTGCCATCAACCCTAGCGGGACCACAGATACGCAGTATTTT. This chain links TRBV10-3 with TRBJ2-3, with TRBD2 matching over 9 bases. The germline V gene encodes CDR1 ENHRY and CDR2 SYGVKD. CDR3 length equals 14 residues. Germline trimming cut 7 bases from V and 2 bases from J; bases unmatched to any gene: 4.

The sample holds one count of this clone. The chain has TRBV10-2 and TRBJ2-1; D is perhaps TRBD1 (6 bases). The CDR3 extends over 17 amino acids. Looked up from germline, CDR1 is WSHSY and CDR2 is SAAADI. With 3 bases removed from V and 6 bases from J, the gap between germline ends came to 21 bases. CDR3 residues: CASSEGNTGYLGNEQFF. The CDR3 DNA follows: TGCGCCAGCAGTGAAGGTAACACAGGGTATCTAGGCAATGAGCAGTTCTTC.

The rearrangement links TRBV19 to TRBJ2-7; D unresolved. CDR3 length: 15 residues. The V gene lost 2 bases and the J gene lost 3 bases, with 14 bases spanning the gap. Per germline, CDR1 LNHDA and CDR2 SQIVND (reference sequence). The CDR3 loop is CASSISAVGNYEQYF. Written as DNA, the CDR3 is TGTGCCAGTAGTATATCGGCAGTGGGGAACTACGAGCAGTACTTC.

This sequence joins TRBV2 and TRBJ2-1, with TRBD1 as a possible D gene (6 bases). V was clipped by 4 bases and J by 8 bases, with 9 bases between them. Germline V gene lookup returns CDR1 SNHLY and CDR2 FYNNEI. The CDR3 sequence is 12 residues long. The CDR3 loop is CASSVQGHEQFF. The CDR3 DNA is TGTGCCAGCAGTGTACAGGGCCATGAGCAGTTCTTC.

A word on this clone: Germline is not matched at one junction end, which may reflect a read error. The chain employs TRBV7-2 and TRBJ2-2; 9 bases line up with TRBD1. CDR3 length: 15 amino acids. The V gene's germline CDR1 is SGHTA and CDR2 FQGNSA. The CDR3 sequence: CASSTGTGNSGELFF. As DNA, the CDR3 is TGTGCCAGCAGCACAGGGACAGGGAACTCCGGGGAGCTGTTTTTT.

This sequence joins TRBV27 and TRBJ2-2; D not resolved. Germline CDR1 MNHEY, CDR2 SMNVEV (reference sequence). This CDR3 is 17 amino acids long. Trimming took 2 bases from V and 3 from J, leaving 16 bases between them. The CDR3 spells CASSLVGLWVDTGELFF. The DNA of the CDR3 is TGTGCCAGCAGTTTAGTAGGGCTGTGGGTGGACACCGGGGAGCTGTTTTTT.